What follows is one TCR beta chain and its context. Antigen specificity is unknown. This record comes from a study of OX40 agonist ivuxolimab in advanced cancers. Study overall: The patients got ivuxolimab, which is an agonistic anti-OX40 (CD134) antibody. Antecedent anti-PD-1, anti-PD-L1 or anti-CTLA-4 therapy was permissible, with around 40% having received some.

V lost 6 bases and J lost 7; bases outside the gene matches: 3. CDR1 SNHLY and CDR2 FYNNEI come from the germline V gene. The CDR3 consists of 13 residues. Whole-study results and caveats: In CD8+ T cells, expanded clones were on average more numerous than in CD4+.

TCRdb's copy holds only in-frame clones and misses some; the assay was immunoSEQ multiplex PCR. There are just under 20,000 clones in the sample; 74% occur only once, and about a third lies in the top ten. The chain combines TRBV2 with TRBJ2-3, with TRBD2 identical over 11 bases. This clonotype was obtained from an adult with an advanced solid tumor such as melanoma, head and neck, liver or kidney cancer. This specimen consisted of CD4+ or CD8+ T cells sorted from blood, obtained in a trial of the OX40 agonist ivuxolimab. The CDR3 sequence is CASRLAGENTQYF. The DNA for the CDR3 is TGTGCCAGCAGACTAGCGGGAGAGAATACGCAGTATTTT.